This TCR beta chain was captured in a study of blood T cells in healthy people across ages (dated by TCRdb to 2013 to 2016). Background for the entire study: In model experiments, template switching captured about one uniquely barcoded TCR beta cDNA molecule for every two T cells. The study measured age-related changes in TCR beta repertoire diversity using deep sequencing normalized with unique cDNA molecular identifiers. The donors were split into four age groups: young (average about 15 years), middle-aged (around 37), aged (approximately 60) and long-lived (approximately 89). Donors of different ages were randomly distributed across sequencing lanes to avoid experimental bias. Using the same blood draw, the study looked at two additional independent replicas of 1 million unique cDNA reads for two donors, one aged 18 to 30 and the other aged 80 or older. General findings and caveats noted by the study authors: Observed TCR beta diversity per million T cells fell roughly linearly with age, and a significant reduction was already apparent by age roughly 40. There was a strong correlation between observed TCR beta diversity and the percentage of naive T cells measured by flow cytometry. Bulk unsorted PBMC profiling prevented conclusive comparison of naive and antigen-experienced compartments. Estimates of total diversity from one million sequenced T cells were regarded as lower bounds and underestimates. Because donor CMV infection status was unknown, age-related changes in expanded clonotypes were potentially confounded. Compared with the aged group, more naive CD4+ T cells, fewer expanded clones and increased TCR diversity were shown by the long-lived group, suggesting age selection.

This clonotype was counted a single time. Its antigen is still unknown. There are no base qualities to consult, and no much larger clone falls within one base. Library construction relied on 5' RACE. Sequencing was carried out with an Illumina HiSeq 2500. A second PCR of about 7 to 12 cycles was run with a J-beta primer mix and a sample-barcoded 5' primer. A unique molecular identifier was introduced onto each TCR beta cDNA molecule by a template-switch 5' adaptor carrying 12 random nucleotides. At least 3 million CDR3-containing paired-end reads were obtained from each sample. First-strand cDNA synthesis was performed from all RNA using the Mint cDNA synthesis kit, with priming by a TRBC-specific oligonucleotide. All cDNA was treated with uracil-DNA glycosylase and then went through a first 18-cycle PCR with the universal primers M1SS and BC2_uni_R. As for how the authors treated the data: For normalization, 1 million high-quality reads, each with a distinct molecular identifier, were randomly selected from each sample. Instead of being binned into consensus sequences, reads that shared molecular identifiers were thrown out. MiTCR, run with a Q25 quality threshold and the strictest error-elimination algorithm, handled CDR3 identification, clonotype clustering and error correction. A nonparametric unseen species model with Euler transformation was used to estimate a lower bound on total TCR beta diversity. TCRdb reran the public reads through fastp at Q25 and MiXCR, keeping productive beta chains. Each entry merges the rows of one CDR3 protein and shows their most common DNA and genes. The V and J calls and clone size come from TCRdb's table, not from the authors' own analysis. The sample data list around 1,100,000 distinct CDR3 sequences, and around two fifths of these were observed just once. Less than 15% of the sample lies in the top ten.

Systemically healthy Caucasian individuals from Russia, 39 in total and aged 6 to 90 years, were included as donors. Each donor gave roughly 9 milliliters of peripheral blood, drawn into EDTA-treated Vacutainer tubes. Ficoll-Paque density-gradient centrifugation was used to isolate PBMCs, with at least 7 million obtained per sample. Total RNA was extracted from PBMCs with Trizol reagent, with at least 6 micrograms obtained per sample. For every donor, flow cytometry on a PBMC aliquot measured the percentage of naive CD45RAhigh/CD27high T cells. The clonotype originates from a man aged 18 to 29 in good health. The sequenced sample consisted of blood.

The DNA sequence is as follows: TGCAGTGCCACAGACGGCCAGGTTAACCCCCAGCATTTT. Translated, this gives CSATDGQVNPQHF. The rearrangement joined TRBV20-1 to TRBJ1-5; too little of a D gene remains to name it. The germline V gene (reference sequence) yields DFQATT for CDR1 and SNEGSKA for CDR2. Reading from cysteine to phenylalanine, the CDR3 counts 13 amino acids. Only CDR3 DNA remains: 39 bases, in frame from the first base. V is reduced by 6 bases and J by 10 bases, leaving a spacing of 19 bases between them.